This T cell receptor (beta chain) derives from a study of T cells after yellow fever vaccination. Study details: SMART-Seq v4 Ultra Low Input prepared the low-cell-number fractions. Study results and limitations: Although most clonotypes did not, a small share appeared in both CD4 and CD8 compartments.

V dropped 1 base and J dropped 5; count of bases not matched to a gene: 13. The CDR3 contains 17 residues. CDR1 is SGHTA and CDR2 is FQGNSA in the germline V gene. A remark on this clonotype: Its antigen is unidentified.

In making TCR cDNA, 5'RACE template switching added a universal primer site and UMIs to it. TCRdb called the 5' RACE reads again in MiXCR, with one record for every CDR3 protein. Among a few hundred thousand distinct CDR3 sequences listed, 15% to 20% were seen once. This clonotype was sampled from a man younger than 40 who received the YFV17D yellow fever vaccine. The V call is TRBV7-2, the J call TRBJ2-7; 8 bases line up with TRBD2. The input for sequencing was PBMCs, taken 15 days after the yellow fever booster vaccination. The CDR3 reads CASSLVGSRGARNEQYF. The CDR3 nucleotides read TGTGCCAGCAGCTTAGTCGGATCGCGGGGGGCGCGCAACGAGCAGTACTTC.